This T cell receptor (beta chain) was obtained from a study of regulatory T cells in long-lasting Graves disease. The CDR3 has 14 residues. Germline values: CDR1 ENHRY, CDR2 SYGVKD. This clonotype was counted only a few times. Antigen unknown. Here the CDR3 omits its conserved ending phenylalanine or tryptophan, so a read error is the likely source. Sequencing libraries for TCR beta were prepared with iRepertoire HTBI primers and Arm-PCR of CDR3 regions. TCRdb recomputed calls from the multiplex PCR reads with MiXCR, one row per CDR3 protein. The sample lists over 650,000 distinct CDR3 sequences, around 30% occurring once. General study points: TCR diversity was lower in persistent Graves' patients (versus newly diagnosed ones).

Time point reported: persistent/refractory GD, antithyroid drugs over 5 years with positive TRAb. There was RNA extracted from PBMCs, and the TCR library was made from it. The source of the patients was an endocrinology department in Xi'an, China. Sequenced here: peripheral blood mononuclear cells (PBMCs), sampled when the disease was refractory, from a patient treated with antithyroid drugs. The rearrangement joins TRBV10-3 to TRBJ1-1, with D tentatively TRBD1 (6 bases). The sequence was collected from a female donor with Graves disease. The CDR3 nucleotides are TGTGCCAGCAGTGGGGTACAGGGGAACACTGAAGCTTTCCTT. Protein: CASSGVQGNTEAFL.